This TCR beta chain was retrieved from a study of cytomegalovirus exposure and HLA in healthy donors. General study points: Rare TCR sequences dominated, though some public TCRs recurred in many donors. A missense variant in DCLRE1C was later tied to TCR beta V- and J-gene trimming. In a later analysis, compared with equally common non-associated chains, HLA-associated beta chains were more expanded.

Use of 60 Vbeta and 13 Jbeta primers characterized the PCR. The assay was immunoSEQ multiplex PCR, and TCRdb's table has in-frame clones only and misses some. The top ten hold more than 1% of the sample, which has about 170,000 clones, approximately 83% seen once. A note on this clone: What it recognizes is unknown.

This sequence was found in a boy aged 2 to 10 in good health and CMV-seronegative. Sequencing was done on a sample of PBMCs.

DNA of the CDR3: TGTGCCACCAGCAGAGATTTAGGGCAGGGTCCCCATCAGCCCCAGCATTTT. Amino acids: CATSRDLGQGPHQPQHF. The V and J genes are TRBV15 and TRBJ1-5; D might be TRBD1 (5 bases). Trimming took 0 bases from V and 5 from J, leaving 17 bases between them. The CDR3 loop spans 17 amino acids. The V gene's germline CDR1 is LNHNV and CDR2 YYDKDF (reference sequence).